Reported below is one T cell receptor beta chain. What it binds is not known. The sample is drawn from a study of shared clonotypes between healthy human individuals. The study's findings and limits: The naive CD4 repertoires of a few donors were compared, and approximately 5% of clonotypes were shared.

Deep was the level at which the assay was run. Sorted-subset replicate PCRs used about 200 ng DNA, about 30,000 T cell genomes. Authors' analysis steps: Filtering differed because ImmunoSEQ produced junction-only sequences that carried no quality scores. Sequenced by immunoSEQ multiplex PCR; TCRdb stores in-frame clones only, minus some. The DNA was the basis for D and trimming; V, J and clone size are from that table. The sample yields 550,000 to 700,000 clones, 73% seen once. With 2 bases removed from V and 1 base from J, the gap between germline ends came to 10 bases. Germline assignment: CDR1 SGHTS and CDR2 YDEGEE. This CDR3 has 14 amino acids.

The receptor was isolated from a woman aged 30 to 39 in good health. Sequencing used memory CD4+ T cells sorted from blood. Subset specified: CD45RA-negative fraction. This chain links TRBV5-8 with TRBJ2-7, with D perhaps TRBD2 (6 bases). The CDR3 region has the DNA TGTGCCAGCAGCTTTCGACGGGAGTCCTACGAGCAGTACTTC. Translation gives CASSFRRESYEQYF.